This record looks at one T cell receptor beta chain sequence and its context. Germline CDR1 is MGHRA and CDR2 is YSYEKL. Trimming pared 3 bases from V and 6 bases from J, leaving 15 bases between. CDR3 length: 14 amino acids. TCRdb's copy holds only in-frame clones and misses some; the assay was immunoSEQ multiplex PCR. Here the sample spans roughly 230,000 clones, 80% to 90% being singletons. The data derive from a study of blood T cell repertoires in COVID-19. V usage is TRBV4-1 and J usage is TRBJ2-7; no reliable D call. This TCR was recovered from a man under 40 in a cohort exposed to, infected with or recovered from COVID-19 (not recorded which). Sequenced input: PBMCs or T cells enriched from blood (not recorded which). CDR3 sequence: CASSQVTRSGEQYF. The CDR3 DNA reads as TGCGCCAGCAGCCAGGTTACAAGGTCGGGCGAGCAGTACTTC.